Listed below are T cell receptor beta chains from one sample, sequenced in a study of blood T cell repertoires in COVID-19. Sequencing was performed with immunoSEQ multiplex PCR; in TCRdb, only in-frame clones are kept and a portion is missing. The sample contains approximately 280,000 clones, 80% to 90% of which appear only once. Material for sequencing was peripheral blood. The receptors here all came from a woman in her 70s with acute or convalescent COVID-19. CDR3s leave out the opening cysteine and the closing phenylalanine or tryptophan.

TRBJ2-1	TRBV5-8	ASSLWGPGEQF
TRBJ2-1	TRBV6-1	ASSDPGGPTGNEQF
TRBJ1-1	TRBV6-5	ASSIASSTEAF
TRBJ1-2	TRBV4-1	ASSNPGGYGYT
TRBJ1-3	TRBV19	ASSTGYPSGNTIY
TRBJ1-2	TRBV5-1	ASSPWGGGESYT
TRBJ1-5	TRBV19	ASSIYRGAGGGAQH
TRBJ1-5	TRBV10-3	AISGKGLPDQPQH
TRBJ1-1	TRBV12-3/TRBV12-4	ASSLRRTGEAF
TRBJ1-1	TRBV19	ASSMGQGGEAF
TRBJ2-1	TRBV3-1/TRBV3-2	ASSLGTGGEQF
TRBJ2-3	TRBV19	ASSIGTGPWDTQY
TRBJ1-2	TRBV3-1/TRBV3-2	ASSRTGQGNGYT
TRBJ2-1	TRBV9	ASSYRDSHYNEQF
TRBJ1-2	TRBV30	AWRKGQGQFGGYT
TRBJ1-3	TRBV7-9	ASSLEWDRKSLSGNTIY
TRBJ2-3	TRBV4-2	ASSQAGGADTQY
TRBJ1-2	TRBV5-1	ASSSTGNYGYT
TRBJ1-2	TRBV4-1	ASSQQQGPNYGYT
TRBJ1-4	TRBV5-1	ASSLVPGGNEKLF
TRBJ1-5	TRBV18	ASSRREAQNQPQH
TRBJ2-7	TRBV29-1	SVKRVNEQY
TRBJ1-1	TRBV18	ASSPERSLKDTEAF
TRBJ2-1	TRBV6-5	ASRGQGTYNEQF
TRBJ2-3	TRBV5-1	ASSKGTGQTDTQY
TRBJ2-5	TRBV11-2	ASSLITGDETQY
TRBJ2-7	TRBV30	AWSRRGYEQY
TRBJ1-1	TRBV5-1	ASSLGLGAGLYTEAF
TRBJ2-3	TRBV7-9	ASSRTSGGPDTQY
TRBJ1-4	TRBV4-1	ASSQWTLSGRGRNEKLF
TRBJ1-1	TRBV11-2	ASSLEGLEAF
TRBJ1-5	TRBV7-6	ASSLTLNQPQH
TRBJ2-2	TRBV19	ASSYRITGELF
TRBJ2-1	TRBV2	ASKEGLNNEQF
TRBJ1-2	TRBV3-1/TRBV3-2	ASSLAGSSGYT
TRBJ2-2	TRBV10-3	AISGGLANTGELF
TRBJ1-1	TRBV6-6	ASSTGGGNTEAF
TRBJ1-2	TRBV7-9	ASSRTRGSNYGYT
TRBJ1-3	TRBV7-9	ASSFSGIRNTIY
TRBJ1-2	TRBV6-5	ASSYGTANYGYT
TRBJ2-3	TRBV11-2	ASSLGRASGDATQY
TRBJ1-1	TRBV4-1	ASSHSNRVRGAEAF
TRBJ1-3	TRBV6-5	ASRATGRNTIY
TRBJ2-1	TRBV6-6	ASSPSPGSYNEQF
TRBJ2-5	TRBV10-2	ASSRQASGGRGETQY
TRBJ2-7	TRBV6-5	ASRTTGGKGEQY
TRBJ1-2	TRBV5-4	ASSFDRGSYGYT
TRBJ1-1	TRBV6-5	ASTPTAHMNTEAF
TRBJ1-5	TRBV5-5	ASSYSGSNQPQH
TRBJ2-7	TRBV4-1	ASSQPGLGRYEQY
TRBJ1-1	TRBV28	ASSLRTAMNTEAF
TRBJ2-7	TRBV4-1	ASSRLDLSSYEQY
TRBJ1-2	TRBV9	ASSERTMEGYT
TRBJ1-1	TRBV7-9	ASSLVEGYAF
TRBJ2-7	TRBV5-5	ASSLEGLAGDPYEQY